What follows describes a single TCR beta chain. Its cognate antigen is unknown. With V trimmed by 5 bases and J by 4 bases, 5 bases remained unmatched. Germline values: CDR1 SNHLY, CDR2 FYNNEI. This CDR3 has 15 amino acids. The data were obtained in a study of T cell responses to AZD1222 COVID-19 vaccine. Overall study results and limits: Dominant CD4 TCR responses targeted spike regions 160-218 and 743-854. Without day 14 samples, only post-peak T cell repertoires were studied. Clonal diversity may have been underestimated in mostly white British donors. A reported finding is that nearly half of spike-specific TCRs target unmutated variant regions.

Profiled with immunoSEQ multiplex PCR; TCRdb holds only in-frame clones, not every one. The sample has about 110,000 clones; around 90% are singletons. This sequence was found in an adult in good health. The chain couples TRBV2 to TRBJ2-1, with 10 nucleotides matching TRBD1. The sample here was peripheral blood, taken on day 0 of MenACWY control vaccination. CDR3 region: CASSRTGGTYNEQFF. The CDR3 DNA follows: TGTGCCAGCAGTCGGACAGGGGGAACTTACAATGAGCAGTTCTTC.